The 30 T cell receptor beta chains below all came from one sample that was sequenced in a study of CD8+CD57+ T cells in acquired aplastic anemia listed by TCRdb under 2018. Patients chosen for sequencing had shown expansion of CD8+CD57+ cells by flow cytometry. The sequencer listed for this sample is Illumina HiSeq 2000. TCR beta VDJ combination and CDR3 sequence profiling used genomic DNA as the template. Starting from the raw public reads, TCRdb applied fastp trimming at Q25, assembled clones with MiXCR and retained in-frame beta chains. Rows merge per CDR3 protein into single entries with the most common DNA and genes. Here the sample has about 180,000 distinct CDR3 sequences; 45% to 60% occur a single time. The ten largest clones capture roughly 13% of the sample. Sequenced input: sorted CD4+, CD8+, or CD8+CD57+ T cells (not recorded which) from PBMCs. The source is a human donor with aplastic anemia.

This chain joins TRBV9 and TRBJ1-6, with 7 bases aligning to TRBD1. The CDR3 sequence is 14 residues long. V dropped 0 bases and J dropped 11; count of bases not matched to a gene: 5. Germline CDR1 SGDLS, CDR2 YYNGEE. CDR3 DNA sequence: TGTGCCAGCAGCGTAGAGGACAGGACGACACCCCTCCACTTT. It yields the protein CASSVEDRTTPLHF.

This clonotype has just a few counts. CDR3 nucleotide sequence: TGTGCCAGCAGCCAAACGGGACAGCCCAACTACGAGCAGTACTTC. Translated, it gives CASSQTGQPNYEQYF. J is TRBJ2-7 and V is TRBV7-6; 7 bases agree with TRBD1. V shed 5 bases and J 3 bases; nucleotides not matched to a gene: 10. There are 15 residues in the CDR3. Germline lookup yields CDR1 SGHVS and CDR2 FNYEAQ. Full variable domain (missing parts from reference TRBV7-6 and TRBJ2-7): GAGVSQSPRYKVTKRGQDVALRCDPISGHVSLYWYRQALGQGPEFLTYFNYEAQQDKSGLPNDRFSAERPEGSISTLTIQRTEQRDSAMYRCASSQTGQPNYEQYFGPGTRLTVT.

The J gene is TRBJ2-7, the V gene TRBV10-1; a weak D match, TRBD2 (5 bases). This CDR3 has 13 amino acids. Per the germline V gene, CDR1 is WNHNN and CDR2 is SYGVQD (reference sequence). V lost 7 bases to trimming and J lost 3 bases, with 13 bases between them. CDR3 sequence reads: CASIREHNYEQYF. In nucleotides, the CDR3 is TGCGCCAGCATTCGGGAACACAACTACGAGCAGTACTTC.

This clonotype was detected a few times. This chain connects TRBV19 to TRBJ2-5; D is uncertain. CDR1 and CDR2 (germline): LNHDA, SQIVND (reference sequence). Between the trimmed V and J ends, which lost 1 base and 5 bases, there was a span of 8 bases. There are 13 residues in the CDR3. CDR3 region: CASSIGRGETQYF. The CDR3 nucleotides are TGTGCCAGTAGTATAGGACGTGGGGAGACCCAGTACTTC.

The CDR3 loop reads CASSDRSNQPQHF. The CDR3, as DNA: TGTGCCAGCTCTGACAGGAGCAATCAGCCCCAGCATTTT. V usage is TRBV2 and J usage is TRBJ1-5; possible D gene TRBD1, 6 bases. The CDR3 runs to 13 residues. The V gene lost 8 bases and the J gene lost 1 base, with 9 bases spanning the gap. CDR1 is SNHLY and CDR2 is FYNNEI in the germline V gene.

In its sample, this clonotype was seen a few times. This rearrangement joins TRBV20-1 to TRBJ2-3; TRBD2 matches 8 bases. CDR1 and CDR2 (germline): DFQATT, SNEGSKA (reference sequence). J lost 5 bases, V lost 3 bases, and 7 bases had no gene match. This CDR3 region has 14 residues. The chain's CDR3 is CSASRPGGGDTQYF. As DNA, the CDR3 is TGCAGTGCTAGTAGGCCGGGGGGGGGAGATACGCAGTATTTT.

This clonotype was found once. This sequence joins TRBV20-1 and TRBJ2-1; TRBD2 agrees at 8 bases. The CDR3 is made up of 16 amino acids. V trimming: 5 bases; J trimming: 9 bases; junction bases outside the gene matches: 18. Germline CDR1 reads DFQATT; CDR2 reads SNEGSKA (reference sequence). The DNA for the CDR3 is TGCAGTGCTGCCGGCCCCACTAGCGGCTTGAATGGTGAGCAGTTCTTC. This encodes CSAAGPTSGLNGEQFF.

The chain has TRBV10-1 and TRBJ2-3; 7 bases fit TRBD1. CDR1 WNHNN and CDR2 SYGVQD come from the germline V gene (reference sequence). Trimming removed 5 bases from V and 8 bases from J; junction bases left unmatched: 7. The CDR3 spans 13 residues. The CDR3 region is CASSSGTAGTQYF. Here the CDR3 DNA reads TGCGCCAGCAGTTCGGGGACAGCCGGTACGCAGTATTTT.

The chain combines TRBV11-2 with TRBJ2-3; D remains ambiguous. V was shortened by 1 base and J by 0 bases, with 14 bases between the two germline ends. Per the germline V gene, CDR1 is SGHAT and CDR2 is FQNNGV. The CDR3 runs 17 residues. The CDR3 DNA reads TGTGCCAGCAGCTTAGGTCTGCGGAAGCAAAGCACAGATACGCAGTATTTT. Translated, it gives CASSLGLRKQSTDTQYF.

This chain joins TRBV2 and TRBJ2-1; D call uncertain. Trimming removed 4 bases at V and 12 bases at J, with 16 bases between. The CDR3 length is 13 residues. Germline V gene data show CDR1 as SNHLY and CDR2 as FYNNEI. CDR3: CASSVDQASGQFF. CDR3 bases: TGTGCCAGCAGTGTCGATCAGGCTTCGGGGCAGTTCTTC.

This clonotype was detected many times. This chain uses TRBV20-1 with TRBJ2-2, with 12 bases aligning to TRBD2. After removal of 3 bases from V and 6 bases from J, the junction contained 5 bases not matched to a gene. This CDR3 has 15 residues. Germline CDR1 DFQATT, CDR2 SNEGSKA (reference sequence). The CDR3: CSARSLAGGAGELFF. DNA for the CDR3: TGCAGTGCTAGGTCGCTAGCGGGGGGGGCCGGGGAGCTGTTTTTT.

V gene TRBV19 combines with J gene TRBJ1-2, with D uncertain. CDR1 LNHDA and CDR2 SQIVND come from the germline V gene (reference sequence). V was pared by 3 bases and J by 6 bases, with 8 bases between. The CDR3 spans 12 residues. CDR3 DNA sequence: TGTGCCAGTAGTATTGCGGGGAATGGCTACACCTTC. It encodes CASSIAGNGYTF. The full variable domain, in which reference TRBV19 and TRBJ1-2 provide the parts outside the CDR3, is DGGITQSPKYLFRKEGQNVTLSCEQNLNHDAMYWYRQDPGQGLRLIYYSQIVNDFQKGDIAEGYSVSREKKESFPLTVTSAQKNPTAFYLCASSIAGNGYTFGSGTRLTVV.

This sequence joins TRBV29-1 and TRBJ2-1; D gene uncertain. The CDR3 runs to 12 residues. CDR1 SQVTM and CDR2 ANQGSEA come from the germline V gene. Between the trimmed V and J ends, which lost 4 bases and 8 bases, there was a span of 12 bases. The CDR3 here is CSVVSGSHEQFF. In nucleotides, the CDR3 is TGCAGCGTTGTGAGTGGTAGCCATGAGCAGTTCTTC.

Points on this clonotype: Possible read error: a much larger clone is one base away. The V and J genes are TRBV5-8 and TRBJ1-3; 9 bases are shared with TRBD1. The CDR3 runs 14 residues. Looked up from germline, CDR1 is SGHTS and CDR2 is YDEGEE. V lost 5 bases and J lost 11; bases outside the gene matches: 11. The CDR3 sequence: CASRRTGAGNAIYF. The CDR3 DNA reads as TGTGCCAGCAGGCGGACAGGGGCTGGGAACGCCATATATTTT.

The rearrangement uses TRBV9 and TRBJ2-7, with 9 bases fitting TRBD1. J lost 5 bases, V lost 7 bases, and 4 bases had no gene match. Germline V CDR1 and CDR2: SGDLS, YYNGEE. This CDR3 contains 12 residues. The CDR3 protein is CASGTGSHEQYF. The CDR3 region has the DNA TGTGCCAGCGGGACAGGGAGCCACGAGCAGTACTTC.

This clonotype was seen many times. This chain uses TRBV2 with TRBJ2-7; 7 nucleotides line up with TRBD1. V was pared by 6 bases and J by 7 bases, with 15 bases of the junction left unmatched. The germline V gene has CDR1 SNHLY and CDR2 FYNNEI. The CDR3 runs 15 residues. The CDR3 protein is CASSLTRGTPGEQYF. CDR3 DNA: TGTGCCAGCAGCCTGACCAGGGGGACCCCGGGAGAGCAGTACTTC.

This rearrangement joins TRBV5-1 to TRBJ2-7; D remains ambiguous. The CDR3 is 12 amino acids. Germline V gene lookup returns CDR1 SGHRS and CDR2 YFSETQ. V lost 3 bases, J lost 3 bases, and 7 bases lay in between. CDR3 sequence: CASSSTNYEQYF. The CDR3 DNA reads TGCGCCAGCAGCTCTACGAACTACGAGCAGTACTTC.

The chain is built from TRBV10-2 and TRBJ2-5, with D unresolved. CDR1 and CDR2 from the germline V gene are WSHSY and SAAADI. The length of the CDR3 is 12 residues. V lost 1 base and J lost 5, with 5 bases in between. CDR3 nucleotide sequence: TGCGCCAGCAGTGAGTACGGGGAGACCCAGTACTTC. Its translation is CASSEYGETQYF.

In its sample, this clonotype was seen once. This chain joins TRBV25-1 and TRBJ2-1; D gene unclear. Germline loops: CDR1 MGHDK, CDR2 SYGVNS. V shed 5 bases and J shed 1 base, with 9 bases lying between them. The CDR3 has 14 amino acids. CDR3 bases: TGTGCCAGCAGTCCATTTAGGTCCTACAATGAGCAGTTCTTC. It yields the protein CASSPFRSYNEQFF. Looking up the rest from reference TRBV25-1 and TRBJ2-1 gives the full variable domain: EADIYQTPRYLVIGTGKKITLECSQTMGHDKMYWYQQDPGMELHLIHYSYGVNSTEKGDLSSESTVSRIRTEHFPLTLESARPSHTSQYLCASSPFRSYNEQFFGPGTRLTVL.

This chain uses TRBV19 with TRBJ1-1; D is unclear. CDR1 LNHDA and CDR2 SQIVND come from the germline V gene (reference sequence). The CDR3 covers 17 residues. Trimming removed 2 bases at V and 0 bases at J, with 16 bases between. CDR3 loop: CASSITRRAVLNTEAFF. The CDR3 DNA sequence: TGTGCCAGTAGTATAACCCGAAGGGCGGTACTGAACACTGAAGCTTTCTTT.

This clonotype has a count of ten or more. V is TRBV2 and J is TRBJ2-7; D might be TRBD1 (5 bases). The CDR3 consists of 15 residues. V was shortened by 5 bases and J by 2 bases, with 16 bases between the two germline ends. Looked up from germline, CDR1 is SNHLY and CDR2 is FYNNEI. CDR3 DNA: TGTGCCAGCAGTTACCCAGACAGTTCCGCCTACGAGCAGTACTTC. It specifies CASSYPDSSAYEQYF.

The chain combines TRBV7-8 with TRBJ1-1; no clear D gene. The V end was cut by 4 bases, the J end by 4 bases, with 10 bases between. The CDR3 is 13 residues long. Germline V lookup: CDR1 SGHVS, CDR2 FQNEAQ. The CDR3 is CASSWTGITEAFF. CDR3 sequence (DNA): TGTGCCAGCAGCTGGACCGGGATCACTGAAGCTTTCTTT.

As DNA, the CDR3 is TGTGCCACCAGCAGGAACCGGGACAGGGACTACGAGCAGTACTTC. It is translated as CATSRNRDRDYEQYF. This sequence joins TRBV15 and TRBJ2-7, with 9 bases identical to TRBD1. V was pared by 3 bases and J by 3 bases, with 6 bases of the junction left unmatched. CDR3 size: 15 residues. Germline CDR1 LNHNV, CDR2 YYDKDF (reference sequence).

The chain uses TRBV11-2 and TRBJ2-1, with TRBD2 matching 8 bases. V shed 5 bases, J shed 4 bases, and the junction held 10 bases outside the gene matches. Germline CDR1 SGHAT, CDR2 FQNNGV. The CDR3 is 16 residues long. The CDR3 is CASSLGSGRVYNEQFF. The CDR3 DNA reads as TGTGCCAGCAGCCTAGGGAGCGGGAGAGTTTACAATGAGCAGTTCTTC.

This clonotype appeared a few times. In nucleotides, the CDR3 is TGTGCCAGCACAGGCGGGGAAACCTACGAGCAGTACTTC. Encoded protein: CASTGGETYEQYF. V is TRBV2 and J is TRBJ2-7, with D possibly TRBD2 on 6 matching bases. Per the germline V gene, CDR1 is SNHLY and CDR2 is FYNNEI. The CDR3 loop spans 13 amino acids. V was shortened by 7 bases and J by 2 bases, with 12 bases between the two germline ends.

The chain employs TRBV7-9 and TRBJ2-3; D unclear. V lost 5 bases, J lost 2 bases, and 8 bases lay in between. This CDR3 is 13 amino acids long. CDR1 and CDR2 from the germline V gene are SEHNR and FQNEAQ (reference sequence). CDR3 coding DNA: TGTGCCAGCAGCCCCCCGATCACAGATACGCAGTATTTT. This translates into CASSPPITDTQYF.

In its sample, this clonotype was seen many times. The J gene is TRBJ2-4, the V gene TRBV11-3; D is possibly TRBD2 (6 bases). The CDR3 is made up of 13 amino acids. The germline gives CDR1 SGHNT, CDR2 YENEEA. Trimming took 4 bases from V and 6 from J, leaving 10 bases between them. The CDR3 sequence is CASSYTGGNIQYF. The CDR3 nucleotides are TGTGCCAGCAGCTATACCGGGGGAAACATTCAGTACTTC. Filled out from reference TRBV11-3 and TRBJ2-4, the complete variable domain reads EAGVVQSPRYKIIEKKQPVAFWCNPISGHNTLYWYLQNLGQGPELLIRYENEEAVDDSQLPKDRFSAERLKGVDSTLKIQPAELGDSAVYLCASSYTGGNIQYFGAGTRLSVL.

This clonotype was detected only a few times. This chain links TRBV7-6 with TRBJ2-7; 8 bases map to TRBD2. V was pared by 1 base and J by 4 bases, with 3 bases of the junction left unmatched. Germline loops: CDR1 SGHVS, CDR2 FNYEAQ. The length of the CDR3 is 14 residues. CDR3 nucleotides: TGTGCCAGCAGCTTAGAAAGCGGGAGTTACGAGCAGTACTTC. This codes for CASSLESGSYEQYF.

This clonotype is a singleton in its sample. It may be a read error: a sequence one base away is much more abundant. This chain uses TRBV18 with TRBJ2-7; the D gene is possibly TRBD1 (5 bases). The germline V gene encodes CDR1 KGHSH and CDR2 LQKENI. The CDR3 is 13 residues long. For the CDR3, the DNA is TGTGCCGGCTCACCAGGCCAGGGTCACGAGCAGTACTTC. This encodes CAGSPGQGHEQYF.

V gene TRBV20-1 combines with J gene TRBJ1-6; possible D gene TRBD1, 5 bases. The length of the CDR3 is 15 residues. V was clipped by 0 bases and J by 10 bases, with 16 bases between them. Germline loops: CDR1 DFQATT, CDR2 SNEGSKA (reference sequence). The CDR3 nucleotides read TGCAGTGCTAGAGATGTAGGGGTCGGATCATCACCCCTCCACTTT. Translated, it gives CSARDVGVGSSPLHF.